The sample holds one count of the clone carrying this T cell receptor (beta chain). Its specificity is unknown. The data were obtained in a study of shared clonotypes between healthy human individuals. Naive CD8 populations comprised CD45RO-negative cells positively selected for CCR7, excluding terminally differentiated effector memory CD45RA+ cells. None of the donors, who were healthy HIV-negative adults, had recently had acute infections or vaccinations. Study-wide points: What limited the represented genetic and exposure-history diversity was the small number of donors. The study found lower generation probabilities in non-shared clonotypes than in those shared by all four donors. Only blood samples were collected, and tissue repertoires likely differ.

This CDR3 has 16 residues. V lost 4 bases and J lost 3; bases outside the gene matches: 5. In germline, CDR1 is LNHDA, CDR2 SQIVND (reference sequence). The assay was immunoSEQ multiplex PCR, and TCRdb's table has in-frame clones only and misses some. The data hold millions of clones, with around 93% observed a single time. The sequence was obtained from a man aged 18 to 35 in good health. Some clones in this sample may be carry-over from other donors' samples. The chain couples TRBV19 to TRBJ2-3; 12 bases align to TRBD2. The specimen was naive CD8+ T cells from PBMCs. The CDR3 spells CASSTLAGGLTDTQYF. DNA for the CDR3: TGTGCCAGTAGTACACTAGCGGGAGGTCTTACAGATACGCAGTATTTT.